This T cell receptor (beta chain) comes out of a study of Graves' ophthalmopathy and Graves' hyperthyroidism. General study findings and limits: Appearing in blood as well were most expanded thyroid clonotypes above 0.001 frequency.

V dropped 6 bases and J dropped 0 bases, with 12 bases sitting between them. The CDR3 has 14 residues. Germline CDR1 is SQVTM and CDR2 is ANQGSEA. As to this clonotype: What it recognizes is unknown.

Amplification of TCR beta CDR3 regions used RNA transcripts. RT-PCR with HTBI primers came first, then second-round multiplex PCR. TCRdb ran MiXCR on the multiplex PCR reads and lists one entry per CDR3 protein. The profile shows around 1.1 million distinct CDR3 sequences, roughly two fifths of them singletons. V is TRBV29-1 and J is TRBJ1-3, with TRBD1 as a possible D gene (6 bases). Sequencing was performed on peripheral blood or thyroid tissue (not recorded which). The receptor comes from an adult man with Graves' hyperthyroidism. The CDR3 reads CSVATGSSGNTIYF. The CDR3 DNA is TGCAGCGTCGCCACAGGGAGCTCTGGAAACACCATATATTTT.